These T cell receptor beta chains were read from a single sample in a study of a mutant IDH1 vaccine in newly diagnosed glioma. Generated by immunoSEQ multiplex PCR, the TCRdb table keeps only in-frame clones and is missing some. The repertoire has 110,000 or so clones, roughly 90% of them found once; the top ten carry more than 0.55%. Their target antigens are unknown. The sequenced sample was PBMCs, obtained from a glioma patient whose treatment included an IDH1 peptide vaccine. The receptor set was obtained from a woman in her 50s with glioma. Both conserved end residues are trimmed from each CDR3. Each record gives: V gene, CDR3 protein.

TRBV7-9 | ASSLSARREVVTDTQY
TRBV27 | ASSFGAGQGTYEQY
TRBV7-2 | ASSLGEGIGNQPQH
TRBV21-1 | ASLSGDLASSNTEAF
TRBV11-2 | ASSLVTGNSYEQY
TRBV2 | ASSEYQETQY
TRBV29-1 | SATPSGTYEQY
TRBV7-3 | ASSLSRSGPYNEQF
TRBV6-1 | ASSEALFAGRSYEQY
TRBV4-1 | ASSAPGRGGWETQY
TRBV7-7 | ASSAKRGGELY
TRBV11-2 | ASSSPRGIAGSYEQY
TRBV9 | ASSVGGAGNQPQH
TRBV28 | ASSLLGDAGIYEQY
TRBV5-6 | ASSIAAQAYEQY
TRBV7-6 | ASSKGLAGTDTQY